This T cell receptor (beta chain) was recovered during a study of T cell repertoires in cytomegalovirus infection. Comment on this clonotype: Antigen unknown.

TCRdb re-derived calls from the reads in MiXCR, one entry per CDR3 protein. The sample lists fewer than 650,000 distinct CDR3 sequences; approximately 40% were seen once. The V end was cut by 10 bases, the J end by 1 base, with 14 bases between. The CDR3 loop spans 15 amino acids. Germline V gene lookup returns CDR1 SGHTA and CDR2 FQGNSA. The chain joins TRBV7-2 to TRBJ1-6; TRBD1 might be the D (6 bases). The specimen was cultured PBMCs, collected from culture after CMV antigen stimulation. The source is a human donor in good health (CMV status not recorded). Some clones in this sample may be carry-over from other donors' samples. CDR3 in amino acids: CAIPEGESYNSPLHF. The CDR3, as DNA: TGTGCCATCCCCGAGGGGGAGTCCTATAATTCACCCCTCCACTTT.